This TCR beta chain was sequenced during a study of blood T cell repertoires in COVID-19. Participant ages covered about 18 to 89 years across around 25 US areas. Participants were placed into cohorts based on the clinical history they reported. Per the authors' pipeline: Estimated nucleated cell counts came from reference gene primer amplification. Assay used: immunoSEQ multiplex PCR; TCRdb lists only in-frame clones, some missing. The V and J calls and clone size come from that table; D and trimming were worked out from the DNA. This table holds about 300,000 clones, more than 75% found once. The CDR3 contains 19 residues.

This sequence originates from a woman aged 18-35 years who had recovered from COVID-19. The chain is built from TRBV21-1 and TRBJ2-1; the table calls TRBD2, which could not be checked here. TRBV21-1 is a pseudogene segment. The sequenced material came from PBMCs or T cells enriched from blood (not recorded which). The CDR3 sequence is CASSKAGARRLPSYNEQFF. DNA of the CDR3: TGTGCCAGCAGCAAAGCCGGAGCTAGAAGACTTCCTTCCTACAATGAGCAGTTCTTC.